This T cell receptor (beta chain) is drawn from a study of human versus mouse CDR3 diversity and MHC coevolution. The CDR3 loop spans 14 amino acids. V lost 5 bases and J lost 4; bases outside the gene matches: 7. Germline CDR1 is GTSNPN and CDR2 is SVGIG (reference sequence). TCRdb keeps only in-frame clones here, not all; method: immunoSEQ multiplex PCR. The table has fewer than 80,000 clones, under 95% seen once. This clone came up once. Specimen: naive CD4+ T cells from blood. This sample's subset: CD45RO-negative CD62L-positive naive CD4 T cells. This clonotype was sampled from a person between 30 and 69 years old in good health. V usage is TRBV30 and J usage is TRBJ2-1, with TRBD2 matching 8 bases. The CDR3 is CAWLREGLYNEQFF. DNA for the CDR3: TGTGCCTGGCTTCGGGAGGGCCTTTACAATGAGCAGTTCTTC.